This T cell receptor (beta chain) derives from a study of cytomegalovirus exposure and HLA in healthy donors. Turning to the study itself: Of the donors genotyped, 398 in all, 80% to 85% fell in the Caucasian-associated ancestry cluster. Findings of the study overall: With later analysis, a missense DCLRE1C variant became linked to TCR beta V- and J-gene trimming.

Samples came from healthy bone marrow donors. This clone has only one observation. What it binds is not known. The junction had 6 bases not matched to a gene; V was cut back by 4 bases and J by 1 base. From germline, CDR1 is SGHNT and CDR2 YYREEE (reference sequence). This CDR3 is 15 amino acids long. Primers included in the PCR were 60 Vbeta and 13 Jbeta primers. Using immunoSEQ multiplex PCR, the repertoire was profiled, and TCRdb retains in-frame clones only, with some absent. This sample yields roughly 120,000 clones, of which about 86% are seen a single time; 1.5% to 2% belongs to the top ten. This receptor was identified in a man in his forties in good health and CMV-seronegative. The chain uses TRBV5-4 and TRBJ1-2; 8 nucleotides align to TRBD1. What was sequenced was PBMCs. CDR3: CASSEGQGLNYGYTF. As DNA, the CDR3 is TGTGCCAGCAGCGAAGGACAGGGACTTAACTATGGCTACACCTTC.